The clone carrying this T cell receptor beta chain was seen at least ten times. Its antigen is undetermined. This specimen comes from a study of T-cell reconstitution after alpha-beta-depleted transplantation in children. Regarding the study as a whole: About two months after transplant, alpha-beta T cells reportedly came from several hundred expanded graft clones.

The CDR3 has 15 residues. Germline V gene data show CDR1 as SGHRS and CDR2 as YFSETQ. The V and J ends lost 6 bases and 2 bases, in that order; junction bases with no gene match: 5. Library preparation (for TCRbeta) was performed with unique molecular identifiers. MiXCR was run by TCRdb on the PCR reads, yielding one entry per CDR3 protein. This table has over 450,000 distinct CDR3 sequences, 10% to 13% appearing once. The chain combines TRBV5-1 with TRBJ2-2, with 9 bases lining up with TRBD2. The material sequenced was PBMCs, taken before TCRalphabeta/CD19-depleted stem cell transplant. This TCR derives from a child younger than 10 with inherited bone marrow failure, due to receive a stem cell transplant. CDR3 in DNA: TGCGCCAGCAAAGAGACTAGCGGAAACACCGGGGAGCTGTTTTTT. Its translation is CASKETSGNTGELFF.